These T cell receptor beta chains were read from a single sample in a study of low-dose radiotherapy and immunotherapy resistance in tumors. TCRdb called the reads again in MiXCR, with one record for every CDR3 protein. The sample lists around 64,000 distinct CDR3 sequences, approximately 26% occurring once. Here the sequenced sample was PBMCs, taken before treatment. Every receptor here comes from a male donor with rectosigmoid adenocarcinoma. CDR3s include the opening cysteine and the closing phenylalanine or tryptophan. Each record gives: CDR3 DNA, CDR3 protein, J gene, D gene, V gene, clone size. The D gene is left open where the match is weak. Clone size is stated in some rows and not others, as once, few, many or a class when expanded.

TGTGCCAGTAGTATGGGCGGGACCTCCTACAATGAGCAGTTCTTC	CASSMGGTSYNEQFF	TRBJ2-1	.	TRBV19	.
TGTGCCAGCAGCTTCAGGGGGAGCACAGATACGCAGTATTTT	CASSFRGSTDTQYF	TRBJ2-3	TRBD1	TRBV11-3	many
TGTGCCACCAGTGATATAGCGGGAGGGAGGAATGAGCAGTTCTTC	CATSDIAGGRNEQFF	TRBJ2-1	TRBD2	TRBV24-1	many
TGCGCCAGCAGCCAAGGGGATGGGGGAAGGGCCGAGCAGTACTTC	CASSQGDGGRAEQYF	TRBJ2-7	.	TRBV4-1	many
TGTGCCAGCAGTAGGGCGGGCTATGGCTACACCTTC	CASSRAGYGYTF	TRBJ1-2	.	TRBV28	.
TGTGCCAGCAGCTTAGGGACTACAACTTACAATGAGCAGTTCTTC	CASSLGTTTYNEQFF	TRBJ2-1	.	TRBV7-8	.
TGTGCCAGCAGTGAAGCCCCCGGGACAGGGAATGGCTACACCTTC	CASSEAPGTGNGYTF	TRBJ1-2	TRBD1	TRBV2	many
TGCAGCGGGGGATACAGGGGGACTAACTATGGCTACACCTTC	CSGGYRGTNYGYTF	TRBJ1-2	TRBD1	TRBV29-1	many
TGTGCCAGCAGGCGCGTAGGCCAGTCCGGAAACACCATATATTTT	CASRRVGQSGNTIYF	TRBJ1-3	.	TRBV3-1	.
TGTGCCAGCAGTGGACAGGGAAATGAAAAACTGTTTTTT	CASSGQGNEKLFF	TRBJ1-4	TRBD1	TRBV7-2	many
TGCAGTGCTAGAGTGGCCCCGGGACTAGCTAGCTCCTACGAGCAGTACTTC	CSARVAPGLASSYEQYF	TRBJ2-7	TRBD2	TRBV20-1	many
TGTGCCAGCAGCCTAGTCTTCGTCGATACGCAGTATTTT	CASSLVFVDTQYF	TRBJ2-3	.	TRBV7-2	many
TGTGCCAGCAGTTACCCCGGACAGGGAGGGGACGAGCAGTACTTC	CASSYPGQGGDEQYF	TRBJ2-7	.	TRBV6-6	many
TGTGCCAGCAGCTTACGGTCAGATACGCAGTATTTT	CASSLRSDTQYF	TRBJ2-3	.	TRBV11-2	many
TGTGCCAGCAGCATAGGACAGCGTAATGAAAAACTGTTTTTT	CASSIGQRNEKLFF	TRBJ1-4	.	TRBV6-6	.
TGTGCCAGCAGCTTAATTTCGGGGGGAAATGGCTACACCTTC	CASSLISGGNGYTF	TRBJ1-2	.	TRBV7-6	many
TGTGCCAGCAGCTTAAACACCTCACCCCTCCACTTT	CASSLNTSPLHF	TRBJ1-6	.	TRBV11-2	once
TGTGCCACCAGTGATCTGTTAGCGGACTCCTACAATGAGCAGTTCTTC	CATSDLLADSYNEQFF	TRBJ2-1	.	TRBV24-1	.
TGTGCCAGCACCTCATTTTTAGCCGCTAAACACTTC	CASTSFLAAKHF	TRBJ2-7	.	TRBV28	many
TGTGCCAGCTCACCCGGGAATAGGGAGGGAAATGAGCAGTTCTTC	CASSPGNREGNEQFF	TRBJ2-1	TRBD2	TRBV18	many
TGTGCCAGTAAGGTACAGGGGCCCTTAGGAGGCTACACCTTC	CASKVQGPLGGYTF	TRBJ1-2	TRBD1	TRBV19	many
TGTGCCAGTAGAGATGGCTCCTACAATGAGCAGTTCTTC	CASRDGSYNEQFF	TRBJ2-1	.	TRBV2	many
TGTGCCAGCAGCCGAGCTCAGGGGGGCTACAATGAGCAGTTCTTC	CASSRAQGGYNEQFF	TRBJ2-1	.	TRBV6-5	many
TGTGCCAGCACCAGAAGTAACGGGGGTGGCACCGGGGAGCTGTTTTTT	CASTRSNGGGTGELFF	TRBJ2-2	.	TRBV5-4	.
TGCAGTGCTAGAGGAGAGACAGGGTTGACAGATACGCAGTATTTT	CSARGETGLTDTQYF	TRBJ2-3	TRBD1	TRBV20-1	many
TGTGCCAGCAGTTACGGGCACATGAGCTCCTACGAGCAGTACTTC	CASSYGHMSSYEQYF	TRBJ2-7	.	TRBV6-5	many
TGTGCCAGCAGCTTTGACGATGAGCAGTTCTTC	CASSFDDEQFF	TRBJ2-1	.	TRBV13	many
TGTGCCAGCAGTTTAGACACCATATATTTT	CASSLDTIYF	TRBJ1-3	.	TRBV28	many
TGTGCCAGCAGCCAAGGGGACAGCACAGATACGCAGTATTTT	CASSQGDSTDTQYF	TRBJ2-3	.	TRBV1	medium-sized
TGTGCCAGCAGCTTAGACCTAGCGGGGCCGAACACCGGGGAGCTGTTTTTT	CASSLDLAGPNTGELFF	TRBJ2-2	TRBD2	TRBV7-9	many
TGTGCCAGCAGCTTGCCCGCCCATGGGGGACGAACTGAAGCTTTCTTT	CASSLPAHGGRTEAFF	TRBJ1-1	.	TRBV5-6	many
TGTGCCATCGCTGAAGGGGGAGACTATGGCTACACCTTC	CAIAEGGDYGYTF	TRBJ1-2	.	TRBV10-3	many
TGTGCCAGCAGTTATAATAGCCACGAGCAGAACTTC	CASSYNSHEQNF	TRBJ2-7	.	TRBV12-3/TRBV12-4	.
TGTGCCAGCCGGGAGTCTGGGGCCAACGTCCTGACTTTC	CASRESGANVLTF	TRBJ2-6	.	TRBV12-3/TRBV12-4	many
TGTGCCAGCAGCTTAGCGCTCGGCACGGGGTATGGCTACACCTTC	CASSLALGTGYGYTF	TRBJ1-2	.	TRBV7-9	many